This T cell receptor (beta chain) was profiled in a study of blood T cell repertoires in COVID-19. Produced via immunoSEQ multiplex PCR; TCRdb's table is partial and in-frame only. The table records around 250,000 clones, 86% of them present only once. Trimming removed 5 bases from V and 2 bases from J, with 19 bases in between. Germline V CDR1 and CDR2: MDHEN, SYDVKM. The CDR3 runs 17 residues. The clonotype originates from a man aged 18 to 29 with active or convalescent COVID-19. Sequenced: peripheral blood. The chain recombines TRBV28 with TRBJ1-3; D ambiguous. This CDR3 is CASSPTNYLEAGNTIYF. The CDR3 DNA sequence: TGTGCCAGCAGTCCCACAAATTATTTGGAGGCTGGAAACACCATATATTTT.